This TCR beta chain was captured by sequencing in a study of PD-1 blockade in mismatch repair-deficient tumors. Clones were read by immunoSEQ multiplex PCR, and TCRdb kept only the in-frame ones, dropping some. The sample carries about 100,000 clones, over 65% recorded once. This CDR3 has 17 amino acids. The V and J ends lost 5 bases and 0 bases, in that order; junction bases with no gene match: 10. Per the germline V gene, CDR1 is SGHVS and CDR2 is FQNEAQ. V usage is TRBV7-8 and J usage is TRBJ1-1; 9 nucleotides align to TRBD1. This receptor was identified in an adult with mismatch repair-deficient cancer. Sequences were derived from peripheral blood, sampled 30 to 36 weeks after starting pembrolizumab. In DNA form, the CDR3 reads TGTGCCAGCAGCCCCCGCGGACAGGGGTGGGTGAACACTGAAGCTTTCTTT. Protein product: CASSPRGQGWVNTEAFF.